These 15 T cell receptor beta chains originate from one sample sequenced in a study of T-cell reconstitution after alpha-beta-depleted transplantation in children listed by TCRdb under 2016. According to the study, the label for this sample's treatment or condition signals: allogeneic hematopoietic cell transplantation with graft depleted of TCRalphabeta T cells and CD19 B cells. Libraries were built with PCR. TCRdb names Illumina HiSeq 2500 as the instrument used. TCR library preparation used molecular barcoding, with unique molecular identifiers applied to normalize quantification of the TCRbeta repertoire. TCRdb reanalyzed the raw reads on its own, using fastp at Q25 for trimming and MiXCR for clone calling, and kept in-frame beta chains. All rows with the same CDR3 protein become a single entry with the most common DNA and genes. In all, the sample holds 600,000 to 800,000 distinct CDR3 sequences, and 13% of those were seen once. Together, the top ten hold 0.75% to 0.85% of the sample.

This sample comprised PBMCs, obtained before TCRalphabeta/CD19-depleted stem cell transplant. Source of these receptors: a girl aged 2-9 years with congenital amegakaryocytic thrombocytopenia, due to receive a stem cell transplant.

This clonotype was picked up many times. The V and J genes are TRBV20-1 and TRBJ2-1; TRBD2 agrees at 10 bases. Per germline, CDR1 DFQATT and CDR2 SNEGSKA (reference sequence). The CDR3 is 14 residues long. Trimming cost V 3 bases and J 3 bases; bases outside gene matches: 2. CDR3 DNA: TGCAGTGCTAGTTGGACTAGCGGCTACAATGAGCAGTTCTTC. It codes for CSASWTSGYNEQFF.

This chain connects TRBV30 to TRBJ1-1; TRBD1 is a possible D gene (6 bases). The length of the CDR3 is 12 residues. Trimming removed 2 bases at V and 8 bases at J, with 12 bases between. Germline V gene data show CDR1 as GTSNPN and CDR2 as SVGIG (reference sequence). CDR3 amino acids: CAWSRGDLEAFF. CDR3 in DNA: TGTGCCTGGAGTAGGGGGGACTTGGAAGCTTTCTTT.

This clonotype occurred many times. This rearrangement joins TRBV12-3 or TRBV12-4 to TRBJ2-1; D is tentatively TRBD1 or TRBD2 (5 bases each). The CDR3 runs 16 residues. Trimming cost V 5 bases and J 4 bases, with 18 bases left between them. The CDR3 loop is CASSRLGTVSYNEQFF. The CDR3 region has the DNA TGTGCCAGCAGTCGATTGGGGACCGTTTCTTACAATGAGCAGTTCTTC.

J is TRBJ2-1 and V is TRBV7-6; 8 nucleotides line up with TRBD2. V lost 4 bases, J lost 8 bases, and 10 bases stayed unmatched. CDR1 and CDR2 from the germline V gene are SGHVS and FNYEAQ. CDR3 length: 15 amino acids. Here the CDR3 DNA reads TGTGCCAGCAGCTGGCTCCGGGAGGGAATCGATGAGCAGTTCTTC. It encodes CASSWLREGIDEQFF.

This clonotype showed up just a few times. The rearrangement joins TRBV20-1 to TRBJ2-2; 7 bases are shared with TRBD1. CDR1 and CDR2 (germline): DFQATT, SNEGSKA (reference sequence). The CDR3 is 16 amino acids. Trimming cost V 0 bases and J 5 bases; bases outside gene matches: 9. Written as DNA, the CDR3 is TGCAGTGCTAGAGAAGGGGGCTGGTCTACGACCGGGGAGCTGTTTTTT. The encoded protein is CSAREGGWSTTGELFF.

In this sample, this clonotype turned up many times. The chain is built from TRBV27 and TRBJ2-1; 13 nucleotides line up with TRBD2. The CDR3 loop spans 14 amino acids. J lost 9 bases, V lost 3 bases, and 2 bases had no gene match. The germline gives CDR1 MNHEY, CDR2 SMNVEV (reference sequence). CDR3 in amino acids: CASSFGTSGIEQFF. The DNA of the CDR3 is TGTGCCAGCAGTTTCGGGACTAGCGGGATTGAGCAGTTCTTC.

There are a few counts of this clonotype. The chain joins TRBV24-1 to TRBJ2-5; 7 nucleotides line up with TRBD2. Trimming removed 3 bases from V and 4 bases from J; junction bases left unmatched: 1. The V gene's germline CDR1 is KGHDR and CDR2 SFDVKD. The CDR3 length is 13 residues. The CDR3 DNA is TGTGCCACCAGTGATCCGGGGGGAGAGACCCAGTACTTC. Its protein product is CATSDPGGETQYF.

For the CDR3, the DNA is TGTGCCAGTAGCCGGACAGGCGGGCACACTGAAGCTTTCTTT. It translates to CASSRTGGHTEAFF. The chain uses TRBV19 and TRBJ1-1; 7 bases are a match to TRBD1. Trimming cost V 6 bases and J 3 bases; bases outside gene matches: 7. The germline gives CDR1 LNHDA, CDR2 SQIVND (reference sequence). The CDR3 loop spans 14 amino acids.

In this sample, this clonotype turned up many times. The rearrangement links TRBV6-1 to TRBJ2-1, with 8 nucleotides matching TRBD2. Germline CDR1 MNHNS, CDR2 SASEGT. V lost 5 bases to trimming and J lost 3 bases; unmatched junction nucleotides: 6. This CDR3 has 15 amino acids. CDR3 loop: CASSPPGLVYNEQFF. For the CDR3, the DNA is TGTGCCAGCAGTCCTCCGGGACTAGTCTACAATGAGCAGTTCTTC.

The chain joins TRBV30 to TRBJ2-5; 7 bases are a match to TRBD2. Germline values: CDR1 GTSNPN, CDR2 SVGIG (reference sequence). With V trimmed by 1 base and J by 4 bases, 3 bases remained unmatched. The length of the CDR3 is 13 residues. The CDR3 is CAWSGGRGETQYF. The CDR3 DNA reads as TGTGCCTGGAGTGGTGGGAGGGGAGAGACCCAGTACTTC.

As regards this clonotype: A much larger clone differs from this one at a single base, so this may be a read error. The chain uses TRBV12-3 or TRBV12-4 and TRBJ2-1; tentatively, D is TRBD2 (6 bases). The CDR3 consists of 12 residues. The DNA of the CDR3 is TGTGCCAGCAGTTTCCGGGGGTTTGAGAAGTTCTTC. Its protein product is CASSFRGFEKFF.

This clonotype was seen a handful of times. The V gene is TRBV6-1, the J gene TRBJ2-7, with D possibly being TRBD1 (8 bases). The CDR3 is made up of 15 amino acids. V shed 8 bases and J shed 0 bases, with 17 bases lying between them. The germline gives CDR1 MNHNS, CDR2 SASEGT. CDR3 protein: CASGTGSGGSYEQYF. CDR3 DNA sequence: TGTGCCAGCGGGACAGGTTCGGGGGGCTCCTACGAGCAGTACTTC.

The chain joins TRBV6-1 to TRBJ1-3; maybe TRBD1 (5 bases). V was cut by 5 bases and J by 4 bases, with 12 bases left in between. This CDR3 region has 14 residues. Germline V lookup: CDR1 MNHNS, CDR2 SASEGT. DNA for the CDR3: TGTGCCAGCAGTCGGGACCCTCGGGGAAACACCATATATTTT. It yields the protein CASSRDPRGNTIYF.

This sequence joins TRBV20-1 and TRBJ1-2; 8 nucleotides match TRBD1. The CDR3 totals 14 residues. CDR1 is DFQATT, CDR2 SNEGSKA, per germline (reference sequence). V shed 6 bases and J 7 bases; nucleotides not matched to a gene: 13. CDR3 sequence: CSASPAVGTGGYTF. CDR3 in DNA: TGCAGTGCCTCCCCAGCCGTCGGGACAGGTGGCTACACCTTC.

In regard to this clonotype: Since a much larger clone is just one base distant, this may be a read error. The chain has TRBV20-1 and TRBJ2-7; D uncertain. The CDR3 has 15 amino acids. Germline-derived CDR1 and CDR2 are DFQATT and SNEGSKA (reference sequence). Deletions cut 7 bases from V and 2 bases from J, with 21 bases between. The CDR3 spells CSGSSRMKPPYEQYF. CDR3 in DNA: TGCAGTGGTAGTTCGCGGATGAAACCGCCCTACGAGCAGTACTTC.